Presented here are 22 T cell receptor beta chains from one specimen sequenced in a study of beta chain features in type 1 diabetes. Every bit of the isolated RNA underwent reverse transcription, so sequencing read expressed TCRB transcripts. Sequencing used immunoSEQ multiplex PCR; TCRdb keeps in-frame clones, though not all of them. Here the sample spans around 13,000 clones, under 50% being singletons. Sequenced sample: stem cell memory CD4+ T cells from blood. The receptor source for this set is a man between 18 and 29 years old in good health.

CDR3 in amino acids: CASSLEPGMNTEAFF. Here the CDR3 DNA reads TGCGCCAGCAGCTTGGAGCCGGGGATGAACACTGAAGCTTTCTTT. The chain carries TRBV5-1 and TRBJ1-1; no reliable D call. Trimming shortened V by 0 bases and J by 0 bases, and 9 bases separated the two germline ends. The CDR3 consists of 15 residues. The germline V gene encodes CDR1 SGHRS and CDR2 YFSETQ.

This clone has only one observation. V gene TRBV6-5 combines with J gene TRBJ2-3, with D tentatively TRBD1 (6 bases). Looked up from germline, CDR1 is MNHEY and CDR2 is SVGAGI. There are 14 residues in the CDR3. V shed 2 bases and J shed 2 bases, with 8 bases lying between them. The CDR3, as DNA: TGTGCCAGCAGTTACGGGGGCCACACAGATACGCAGTATTTT. Its translation is CASSYGGHTDTQYF.

The chain carries TRBV5-4 and TRBJ2-5; perhaps TRBD1 as D (6 bases). V was pared by 3 bases and J by 2 bases, with 17 bases between. This CDR3 spans 16 amino acids. Germline V CDR1 and CDR2: SGHNT, YYREEE (reference sequence). CDR3 residues: CASSSVVGGTQETQYF. CDR3 in DNA: TGTGCCAGCAGCTCGGTCGTTGGGGGCACACAAGAGACCCAGTACTTC. The variable domain in full, with the rest retrieved from reference TRBV5-4 and TRBJ2-5, is ETGVTQSPTHLIKTRGQQVTLRCSSQSGHNTVSWYQQALGQGPQFIFQYYREEENGRGNFPPRFSGLQFPNYSSELNVNALELDDSALYLCASSSVVGGTQETQYFGPGTRLLVL.

This clone has just a few counts. V is TRBV6-1 and J is TRBJ2-5; D may be TRBD1 (6 bases). With the DNA end fitting TRBJ2-7 better, the J assignment may be wrong. The CDR3 covers 15 residues. The V gene's germline CDR1 is MNHNS and CDR2 SASEGT. The CDR3 region is CASSEPATGNHEQYF. As DNA, the CDR3 is TGTGCCAGCAGTGAGCCCGCAACAGGGAACCACGAGCAGTACTTC.

This clone was found a few times. This sequence joins TRBV7-9 and TRBJ2-4; possible D gene TRBD2, 7 bases. With 4 bases removed from V and 5 bases from J, the gap between germline ends came to 12 bases. CDR1 and CDR2 (germline): SEHNR, FQNEAQ (reference sequence). CDR3 length: 14 amino acids. In nucleotides, the CDR3 is TGTGCCAGCAGCTCCCGGGGGGCCCAAAACATTCAGTACTTC. Translated: CASSSRGAQNIQYF.

This rearrangement joins TRBV21-1 to TRBJ1-5. TRBV21-1 is a listed pseudogene. This CDR3 is built from 16 residues. In nucleotides, the CDR3 is TGTGCCAGCAGCAGAGGAGAAAAATATAGCAATCAGCCCCAGCATTTT. Amino acids: CASSRGEKYSNQPQHF.

This chain uses TRBV7-2 with TRBJ2-5; 7 bases are shared with TRBD2. Unmatched junction bases numbered 10, after V lost 4 bases and J lost 2 bases. CDR1 and CDR2 from the germline V gene are SGHTA and FQGNSA. The CDR3 has 16 amino acids. CDR3 sequence (DNA): TGTGCCAGCAGCTCCATGCACGGGGGGAGGCAAGAGACCCAGTACTTC. Protein sequence: CASSSMHGGRQETQYF.

As regards this clone: This same CDR3 is encoded by further DNA sequences in the sample. The V call is TRBV5-1, the J call TRBJ2-1, with 7 bases lining up with TRBD1. The germline V gene encodes CDR1 SGHRS and CDR2 YFSETQ. Germline trimming cut 4 bases from V and 2 bases from J; bases unmatched to any gene: 6. The CDR3 runs 15 residues. The CDR3 DNA reads TGCGCCAGCAGCACCGGGCAGGGGGCCTACAATGAGCAGTTCTTC. This gives the protein CASSTGQGAYNEQFF. The variable domain in full, completed from reference TRBV5-1 and TRBJ2-1, reads KAGVTQTPRYLIKTRGQQVTLSCSPISGHRSVSWYQQTPGQGLQFLFEYFSETQRNKGNFPGRFSGRQFSNSRSEMNVSTLELGDSALYLCASSTGQGAYNEQFFGPGTRLTVL.

This sequence joins TRBV5-1 and TRBJ2-1; 12 nucleotides match TRBD2. The CDR3 sequence is 15 residues long. CDR1 and CDR2 (germline): SGHRS, YFSETQ. V lost 4 bases to trimming and J lost 10 bases; unmatched junction nucleotides: 9. Here the CDR3 reads CASSELAGGPGEQFF. CDR3 DNA: TGCGCCAGCAGCGAGCTAGCGGGGGGGCCGGGGGAGCAGTTCTTC.

This clone was seen a handful of times. The chain uses TRBV7-2 and TRBJ2-5, with TRBD2 identical over 8 bases. The CDR3 has 15 residues. Germline values: CDR1 SGHTA, CDR2 FQGNSA. Germline trimming cut 7 bases from V and 9 bases from J; bases unmatched to any gene: 16. The CDR3 DNA reads TGTGCCAGCACCATACAACTAGCGGCCCCCGAGGCCCAGTACTTC. Protein product: CASTIQLAAPEAQYF. The full variable domain, in which reference TRBV7-2 and TRBJ2-5 provide the parts outside the CDR3, is GAGVSQSPSNKVTEKGKDVELRCDPISGHTALYWYRQSLGQGLEFLIYFQGNSAPDKSGLPSDRFSAERTGGSVSTLTIQRTQQEDSAVYLCASTIQLAAPEAQYFGPGTRLLVL.

As DNA, the CDR3 is TGCAGTGCTCATCTAAAGCAGCCCCAGCATTTT. Encoded protein: CSAHLKQPQHF. The gene calls are TRBV20-1 and TRBJ1-5; unclear D gene. This CDR3 comprises 11 residues. CDR1 DFQATT and CDR2 SNEGSKA come from the germline V gene (reference sequence). V shed 5 bases and J shed 7 bases, with 9 bases lying between them.

The rearrangement uses TRBV4-1 and TRBJ2-5; a weak D match, TRBD1 (5 bases). Per the germline V gene, CDR1 is MGHRA and CDR2 is YSYEKL. Trimming removed 1 base from V and 5 bases from J, with 20 bases in between. This CDR3 is 17 amino acids long. In nucleotides, the CDR3 is TGCGCCAGCAGCCAAGTAAATGCACAGGCCCTAGGGGAGACCCAGTACTTC. The encoded protein is CASSQVNAQALGETQYF.

This clone occurred a few times. The gene calls are TRBV19 and TRBJ2-2; 11 bases are a match to TRBD1. With 4 bases clipped from V and 6 bases from J, the junction kept 7 bases outside the gene matches. The CDR3 sequence is 16 residues long. CDR1 LNHDA and CDR2 SQIVND come from the germline V gene (reference sequence). This CDR3 is CASSRSGTGGPGELFF. For the CDR3, the DNA is TGTGCCAGTAGTAGGTCGGGGACAGGGGGTCCCGGGGAGCTGTTTTTT.

The V gene is TRBV4-2, the J gene TRBJ1-2; tentatively, D is TRBD1 (5 bases). The CDR3 is 17 residues long. V was clipped by 3 bases and J by 4 bases, with 21 bases between them. Germline V gene sequence: CDR1 LGHNA, CDR2 YNFKEQ. CDR3 bases: TGTGCCAGCAGCCAGAAGAACTCAGGGTACGGACCCTATGGCTACACCTTC. Protein sequence: CASSQKNSGYGPYGYTF.

The chain recombines TRBV6-5 with TRBJ2-7; D uncertain. The CDR3 is 14 residues long. V shed 2 bases and J shed 0 bases, with 8 bases lying between them. Germline V gene data show CDR1 as MNHEY and CDR2 as SVGAGI. In DNA form, the CDR3 reads TGTGCCAGCAGTTACGGGCAGTACTCCTACGAGCAGTACTTC. Residues: CASSYGQYSYEQYF.

This clone was recorded a few times. The chain carries TRBV5-1 and TRBJ2-7; D ambiguous. Germline V CDR1 and CDR2: SGHRS, YFSETQ. V dropped 1 base and J dropped 1 base, with 12 bases sitting between them. The CDR3 is made up of 15 amino acids. CDR3 DNA: TGCGCCAGCAGCTTGACCTACTATGAATCCTACGAGCAGTACTTC. Translating gives CASSLTYYESYEQYF.

The chain is built from TRBV5-5 and TRBJ1-1; 10 bases align to TRBD1. Trimming cost V 4 bases and J 0 bases; bases outside gene matches: 9. Germline V gene sequence: CDR1 SGHKS, CDR2 YYEKEE (reference sequence). CDR3 length: 17 residues. CDR3 loop: CASSRPGQGRVNTEAFF. The CDR3 DNA follows: TGTGCCAGCAGCCGGCCGGGACAGGGGAGGGTGAACACTGAAGCTTTCTTT.

This sequence joins TRBV29-1 and TRBJ2-5; 9 bases match TRBD1. The CDR3 loop spans 13 amino acids. V dropped 4 bases and J dropped 1; count of bases not matched to a gene: 1. Germline assignment: CDR1 SQVTM and CDR2 ANQGSEA. In nucleotides, the CDR3 is TGCAGCGTTGGGGGACAGGGCCAAGAGACCCAGTACTTC. This translates into CSVGGQGQETQYF.

The J gene is TRBJ1-5, the V gene TRBV7-2; D gene unclear. The CDR3 runs to 12 residues. V lost 5 bases, J lost 2 bases, and 4 bases lay in between. The V gene's germline CDR1 is SGHTA and CDR2 FQGNSA. The chain's CDR3 is CASSPGNQPQHF. Here the CDR3 DNA reads TGTGCCAGCAGCCCCGGCAATCAGCCCCAGCATTTT.

The chain employs TRBV18 and TRBJ2-1; 8 bases match TRBD1. CDR3 size: 15 residues. Germline V lookup: CDR1 KGHSH, CDR2 LQKENI. The junction had 8 bases not matched to a gene; V was cut back by 2 bases and J by 8 bases. CDR3 bases: TGTGCCAGCTCACCAGGGCAGGGGGCCTGGCATGAGCAGTTCTTC. Its protein product is CASSPGQGAWHEQFF.

This chain uses TRBV28 with TRBJ1-2; TRBD1 aligns across 10 bases. The junction had 7 bases not matched to a gene; V was cut back by 7 bases and J by 5 bases. Germline CDR1 and CDR2: MDHEN and SYDVKM. CDR3 length: 14 residues. For the CDR3, the DNA is TGTGCCAGCACTACTCCGGGACAGGGGTATGGCTACACCTTC. The encoded protein is CASTTPGQGYGYTF.

The chain joins TRBV6-1 to TRBJ2-7, with 9 bases fitting TRBD2. This CDR3 has 12 amino acids. J lost 6 bases, V lost 6 bases, and 3 bases had no gene match. CDR1 and CDR2 (germline): MNHNS, SASEGT. As DNA, the CDR3 is TGTGCCAGCAGGCTAGCGGGGCTCGAGCAGTACTTC. Amino acids: CASRLAGLEQYF.